The 30 T cell receptor beta chains reported below all come from one sample, sequenced in a study of OX40 agonist ivuxolimab in advanced cancers. Measured with immunoSEQ multiplex PCR; TCRdb has only the in-frame clones, and not every one. The data contain 65,000 to 80,000 clones, about 85% of them singletons. This sample comprised CD4+ or CD8+ T cells sorted from blood, obtained in a trial of the OX40 agonist ivuxolimab. The receptors here all came from an adult with an advanced solid tumor such as melanoma, head and neck, liver or kidney cancer.

V and J are TRBV4-2 and TRBJ1-1; TRBD1 aligns across 10 bases. Per the germline V gene, CDR1 is LGHNA and CDR2 is YNFKEQ. With V trimmed by 0 bases and J by 0 bases, 7 bases remained unmatched. CDR3 length: 18 amino acids. CDR3: CASSQDSGTGVMNTEAFF. CDR3 nucleotide sequence: TGTGCCAGCAGCCAAGATTCCGGGACAGGGGTCATGAACACTGAAGCTTTCTTT.

V is TRBV28 and J is TRBJ2-5; D is unclear. This CDR3 has 13 residues. V was trimmed by 2 bases and J by 0 bases, leaving 4 bases between them. CDR1 MDHEN and CDR2 SYDVKM come from the germline V gene. CDR3 nucleotides: TGTGCCAGCAGTTTACTGTACCAAGAGACCCAGTACTTC. Its protein product is CASSLLYQETQYF. Together with reference TRBV28 and TRBJ2-5, the CDR3 gives the full variable domain: DVKVTQSSRYLVKRTGEKVFLECVQDMDHENMFWYRQDPGLGLRLIYFSYDVKMKEKGDIPEGYSVSREKKERFSLILESASTNQTSMYLCASSLLYQETQYFGPGTRLLVL.

The chain employs TRBV18 and TRBJ1-1; D remains ambiguous. The V gene lost 0 bases and the J gene lost 3 bases, with 11 bases spanning the gap. Looked up from germline, CDR1 is KGHSH and CDR2 is LQKENI. The CDR3 extends over 15 amino acids. CDR3 protein: CASSPPLGEDTEAFF. In DNA form, the CDR3 reads TGTGCCAGCTCACCACCGTTAGGTGAGGACACTGAAGCTTTCTTT.

This chain uses TRBV9 with TRBJ1-3; D is unclear. Per the germline V gene, CDR1 is SGDLS and CDR2 is YYNGEE. V was pared by 4 bases and J by 1 base, with 6 bases between. The CDR3 loop spans 13 amino acids. The CDR3 spells CASSLNSGNTIYF. The CDR3 nucleotides read TGTGCCAGCAGCCTCAATTCTGGAAACACCATATATTTT.

The chain is built from TRBV6-5 and TRBJ2-3; 7 positions match TRBD1. The length of the CDR3 is 13 residues. Germline CDR1 and CDR2: MNHEY and SVGAGI. J lost 3 bases, V lost 6 bases, and 3 bases had no gene match. The CDR3 is CASRGTVTDTQYF. The CDR3 DNA follows: TGTGCCAGCAGGGGGACAGTTACAGATACGCAGTATTTT.

This rearrangement joins TRBV5-4 to TRBJ2-1, with 8 bases lining up with TRBD2. Germline CDR1 and CDR2: SGHNT and YYREEE (reference sequence). The length of the CDR3 is 16 residues. V trimming: 6 bases; J trimming: 5 bases; junction bases outside the gene matches: 13. In DNA, the CDR3 is TGTGCCAGCACCTCAGAGGGACTAGGGGTGGACAATGAGCAGTTCTTC. It codes for CASTSEGLGVDNEQFF.

The chain joins TRBV5-4 to TRBJ2-1; 8 positions agree with TRBD2. With 1 base clipped from V and 9 bases from J, the junction kept 9 bases outside the gene matches. CDR1 is SGHNT and CDR2 is YYREEE in the germline V gene (reference sequence). CDR3 length: 15 residues. The CDR3 loop is CASSLQWGGTSEQFF. The CDR3 nucleotides read TGTGCCAGCAGCTTGCAATGGGGGGGGACTAGTGAGCAGTTCTTC. Combining the CDR3 with reference TRBV5-4 and TRBJ2-1 gives the whole variable domain ETGVTQSPTHLIKTRGQQVTLRCSSQSGHNTVSWYQQALGQGPQFIFQYYREEENGRGNFPPRFSGLQFPNYSSELNVNALELDDSALYLCASSLQWGGTSEQFFGPGTRLTVL.

The V and J genes are TRBV5-6 and TRBJ2-2; TRBD2 aligns across 10 bases. CDR1 is SGHDT, CDR2 YYEEEE, per germline. This CDR3 region has 17 residues. V shed 4 bases, J shed 2 bases, and the junction held 8 bases outside the gene matches. CDR3 nucleotides: TGTGCCAGCAGCATGGCACTAGCGGGGACAAACACCGGGGAGCTGTTTTTT. Its translation is CASSMALAGTNTGELFF.

The chain employs TRBV2 and TRBJ2-7, with 12 bases fitting TRBD2. Trimming took 9 bases from V and 4 from J; bases not matched to a gene: 7. The V gene's germline CDR1 is SNHLY and CDR2 FYNNEI. The CDR3 consists of 14 residues. The CDR3: CASGGLAGFYEQYF. DNA of the CDR3: TGTGCCAGTGGAGGACTAGCGGGATTTTACGAGCAGTACTTC.

This chain uses TRBV7-2 with TRBJ2-7; D is unresolved. Germline loops: CDR1 SGHTA, CDR2 FQGNSA. The CDR3 has 15 amino acids. V lost 1 base to trimming and J lost 0 bases, with 10 bases between them. CDR3: CASSLESSVSYEQYF. CDR3 in DNA: TGTGCCAGCAGCTTAGAGAGTTCGGTCTCCTACGAGCAGTACTTC.

The chain carries TRBV21-1 and TRBJ2-7; the D call TRBD2 from the table was never checked on the DNA. TRBV21-1 is reported as a pseudogene. This CDR3 comprises 16 residues. CDR3: CASSKPGGRWTYEQYF. The CDR3 bases are TGTGCCAGCAGCAAACCCGGAGGACGGTGGACCTACGAGCAGTACTTC.

The chain recombines TRBV7-2 with TRBJ1-1; 7 nucleotides align to TRBD1. From germline, CDR1 is SGHTA and CDR2 FQGNSA. This CDR3 has 14 residues. J gave up 1 base and V 5 bases, and 4 bases lay outside the gene matches. CDR3: CASSVRQGNTEAFF. The CDR3 DNA sequence: TGTGCCAGCAGCGTGAGACAGGGGAACACTGAAGCTTTCTTT.

The chain links TRBV7-9 to TRBJ1-2; D perhaps matches TRBD1 (5 bases). Germline V gene lookup returns CDR1 SEHNR and CDR2 FQNEAQ (reference sequence). V lost 3 bases and J 2 bases, leaving 7 bases between the germline ends. The CDR3 extends over 13 amino acids. For the CDR3, the DNA is TGTGCCAGCAGCTTGGGGCAGAACTATGGCTACACCTTC. It encodes CASSLGQNYGYTF.

The genes are TRBV5-1 and TRBJ2-6; D uncertain. Germline V gives CDR1 SGHRS, CDR2 YFSETQ. The CDR3 contains 17 residues. The V gene lost 4 bases and the J gene lost 0 bases, with 14 bases spanning the gap. The CDR3 reads CASSPQTSLSGANVLTF. CDR3 bases: TGCGCCAGCAGCCCGCAAACCTCACTCTCTGGGGCCAACGTCCTGACTTTC.

This chain connects TRBV19 to TRBJ1-6; TRBD1 is a possible D gene (6 bases). Germline V gene data show CDR1 as LNHDA and CDR2 as SQIVND (reference sequence). There are 16 residues in the CDR3. V was pared by 5 bases and J by 6 bases, with 17 bases between. Here the CDR3 reads CASSSPGQGFNSPLHF. CDR3 sequence (DNA): TGTGCCAGTAGTTCCCCGGGACAAGGCTTTAATTCACCCCTCCACTTT.

The rearrangement joins TRBV10-3 to TRBJ2-5; possible D gene TRBD1, 7 bases. There are 12 residues in the CDR3. The V gene lost 10 bases and the J gene lost 2 bases, with 11 bases spanning the gap. The germline CDR1 and CDR2 sequences are ENHRY and SYGVKD. CDR3 sequence reads: CASAGQQETQYF. The CDR3 region has the DNA TGTGCCAGCGCGGGACAGCAAGAGACCCAGTACTTC.

V and J are TRBV25-1 and TRBJ1-4; no definite D call. Germline V gene sequence: CDR1 MGHDK, CDR2 SYGVNS. The CDR3 covers 15 residues. Trimming took off 2 bases at V and 8 bases at J, with 15 bases between the two ends. The CDR3 loop reads CASSERRGRVEKLFF. The CDR3 region has the DNA TGTGCCAGCAGTGAACGACGTGGACGGGTGGAAAAACTGTTTTTT.

The chain recombines TRBV7-3 with TRBJ2-3; D not certain. Germline CDR1 is SGHTA and CDR2 is FQGTGA. The CDR3 runs 14 residues. V lost 2 bases to trimming and J lost 0 bases, with 6 bases between them. The CDR3 protein is CASSLWSSTDTQYF. The CDR3 bases are TGTGCCAGCAGCTTATGGTCTAGCACAGATACGCAGTATTTT.

In the case of this clone: This same CDR3 is encoded by further DNA sequences in the sample. The chain joins TRBV9 to TRBJ1-5; the match to TRBD1 covers 9 bases. There are 15 residues in the CDR3. With 4 bases clipped from V and 3 bases from J, the junction kept 5 bases outside the gene matches. The germline CDR1 and CDR2 sequences are SGDLS and YYNGEE. CDR3 in DNA: TGTGCCAGCAGCAGAACAGGGGGCCCCAATCAGCCCCAGCATTTT. Amino acids: CASSRTGGPNQPQHF.

This chain joins TRBV27 and TRBJ2-2, with D maybe TRBD1 (5 bases). CDR1 is MNHEY, CDR2 SMNVEV, per germline (reference sequence). Trimming cost V 4 bases and J 14 bases, with 11 bases left between them. This CDR3 has 11 residues. Here the CDR3 DNA reads TGTGCCAGCAGTTCCTCAGACAGACTGTTTTTT. As protein: CASSSSDRLFF.

The J gene is TRBJ2-7, the V gene TRBV7-3, with D unresolved. This CDR3 region has 13 residues. Germline CDR1 is SGHTA and CDR2 is FQGTGA. Trimming removed 1 base from V and 3 bases from J, with 7 bases in between. The CDR3 here is CASSLIGGYEQYF. CDR3 DNA: TGTGCCAGCAGCTTAATTGGCGGCTACGAGCAGTACTTC.

The chain recombines TRBV7-6 with TRBJ2-1, with TRBD2 matching over 12 bases. The V gene's germline CDR1 is SGHVS and CDR2 FNYEAQ. This CDR3 is 16 amino acids long. The V gene end was trimmed by 1 base and the J gene end by 5 bases; junction bases not matched to a gene: 3. CDR3 sequence: CASSLEASGGDNEQFF. Here the CDR3 DNA reads TGTGCCAGCAGCTTAGAGGCTAGCGGGGGGGACAATGAGCAGTTCTTC. The variable domain in full, completed from reference TRBV7-6 and TRBJ2-1, reads GAGVSQSPRYKVTKRGQDVALRCDPISGHVSLYWYRQALGQGPEFLTYFNYEAQQDKSGLPNDRFSAERPEGSISTLTIQRTEQRDSAMYRCASSLEASGGDNEQFFGPGTRLTVL.

This rearrangement joins TRBV7-3 to TRBJ1-1; weak D call: TRBD1 (5 bases). V lost 3 bases and J lost 1, with 6 bases in between. This CDR3 region has 13 residues. CDR1 is SGHTA, CDR2 FQGTGA, per germline. The CDR3 loop is CASSFQGNTEAFF. The CDR3 region has the DNA TGTGCCAGCAGCTTCCAGGGGAACACTGAAGCTTTCTTT.

The genes are TRBV9 and TRBJ2-1; a possible D gene is TRBD2 (6 bases). With 1 base removed from V and 8 bases from J, the gap between germline ends came to 16 bases. The germline V gene encodes CDR1 SGDLS and CDR2 YYNGEE. CDR3 length: 15 residues. CDR3 sequence reads: CASSVPGLRGHEQFF. The CDR3 DNA is TGTGCCAGCAGCGTACCGGGACTCCGAGGCCATGAGCAGTTCTTC.

The genes are TRBV28 and TRBJ2-1, with 9 bases lining up with TRBD1. The CDR3 runs to 14 residues. CDR1 is MDHEN, CDR2 SYDVKM, per germline. With 4 bases clipped from V and 4 bases from J, the junction kept 2 bases outside the gene matches. This CDR3 is CASSSGQGYNEQFF. The CDR3 bases are TGTGCCAGCAGTTCCGGACAGGGGTACAATGAGCAGTTCTTC.

V gene TRBV11-3 combines with J gene TRBJ2-3; TRBD2 aligns across 8 bases. Trimming at V came to 1 base and at J to 4 bases, leaving 10 bases not matched to a gene. Germline V lookup: CDR1 SGHNT, CDR2 YENEEA. This CDR3 region has 17 residues. The chain's CDR3 is CASSLGASGHQADTQYF. DNA for the CDR3: TGTGCCAGCAGCTTAGGGGCTAGCGGGCACCAGGCAGATACGCAGTATTTT. The entire variable domain, with the rest obtained from reference TRBV11-3 and TRBJ2-3, is as follows: EAGVVQSPRYKIIEKKQPVAFWCNPISGHNTLYWYLQNLGQGPELLIRYENEEAVDDSQLPKDRFSAERLKGVDSTLKIQPAELGDSAVYLCASSLGASGHQADTQYFGPGTRLTVL.

The chain combines TRBV25-1 with TRBJ2-3; TRBD2 matches 10 bases. This CDR3 contains 16 residues. Germline V lookup: CDR1 MGHDK, CDR2 SYGVNS. Trimming cost V 1 base and J 8 bases; bases outside gene matches: 9. CDR3 in DNA: TGTGCCAGCAGTGAATCCCTAGCGGGGGTTCGGGCTACGCAGTATTTT. Its protein product is CASSESLAGVRATQYF.

The rearrangement links TRBV27 to TRBJ1-1, with 8 bases identical to TRBD1. The trim removed 4 bases at V and 4 bases at J, leaving 11 bases unmatched. The CDR3 consists of 16 residues. From germline, CDR1 is MNHEY and CDR2 SMNVEV (reference sequence). CDR3 in amino acids: CASSWRTGTVGTEAFF. CDR3 DNA: TGTGCCAGCAGTTGGCGGACAGGGACGGTTGGCACTGAAGCTTTCTTT.

This sequence joins TRBV18 and TRBJ1-5; maybe TRBD1 (5 bases). V was cut by 1 base and J by 0 bases, with 7 bases left in between. The V gene's germline CDR1 is KGHSH and CDR2 LQKENI. CDR3 length: 15 residues. The CDR3 nucleotides read TGTGCCAGCTCACCACTGGGGGGTAGCAATCAGCCCCAGCATTTT. Translating it yields CASSPLGGSNQPQHF.

The CDR3 DNA follows: TGTGCCAGCAGCCCTGGGACAGGGGATAACTATGGCTACACCTTC. Residues: CASSPGTGDNYGYTF. The chain joins TRBV5-4 to TRBJ1-2; TRBD1 matches at 10 bases. Germline V gene sequence: CDR1 SGHNT, CDR2 YYREEE (reference sequence). This CDR3 contains 15 residues. After removal of 4 bases from V and 1 base from J, the junction contained 4 bases not matched to a gene.